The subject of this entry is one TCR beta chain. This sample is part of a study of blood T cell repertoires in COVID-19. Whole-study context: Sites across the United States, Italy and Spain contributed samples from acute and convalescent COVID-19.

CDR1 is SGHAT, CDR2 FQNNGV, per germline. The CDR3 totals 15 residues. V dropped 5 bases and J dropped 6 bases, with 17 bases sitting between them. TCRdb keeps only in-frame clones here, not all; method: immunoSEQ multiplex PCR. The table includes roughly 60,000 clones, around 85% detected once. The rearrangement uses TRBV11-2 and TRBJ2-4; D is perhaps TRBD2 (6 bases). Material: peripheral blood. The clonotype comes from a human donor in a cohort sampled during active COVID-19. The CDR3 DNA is TGTGCCAGCAGCCCTACTAGCTCAAGGGGAAACATTCAGTACTTC. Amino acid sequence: CASSPTSSRGNIQYF. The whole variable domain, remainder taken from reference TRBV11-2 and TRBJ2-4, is EAGVAQSPRYKIIEKRQSVAFWCNPISGHATLYWYQQILGQGPKLLIQFQNNGVVDDSQLPKDRFSAERLKGVDSTLKIQPAKLEDSAVYLCASSPTSSRGNIQYFGAGTRLSVL.